The 28 T cell receptor beta chains below come from one sample, sequenced in a study of regulatory T cells in long-lasting Graves disease. Arm-PCR of CDR3 regions and iRepertoire HTBI primers were the basis on which TCR beta libraries were built. TCRdb used MiXCR to reprocess the multiplex PCR reads, holding one entry per CDR3 protein. The sample has some 370,000 distinct CDR3 sequences, 10% to 15% seen once. Time point defined: newly diagnosed GD, antithyroid drugs for less than 3 months. Isolated PBMC RNA provided the starting material for the TCR library. This sample also belongs to another study, concerning T cells in Graves' hyperthyroidism and ophthalmopathy.

Material: peripheral blood mononuclear cells (PBMCs), obtained at new diagnosis, from a patient treated with antithyroid drugs. Source of these receptors: a young woman with Graves disease.

This clonotype has at least ten counts. V and J are TRBV28 and TRBJ2-7; 8 bases agree with TRBD1. Germline values: CDR1 MDHEN, CDR2 SYDVKM. The ends lost 2 bases at V and 1 base at J; junction bases unmatched: 13. CDR3 length: 18 amino acids. CDR3 region: CASSLSWGVGQASYEQYF. For the CDR3, the DNA is TGTGCCAGCAGTTTAAGTTGGGGAGTGGGACAGGCTTCCTACGAGCAGTACTTC.

This clonotype has at least ten counts. This chain links TRBV18 with TRBJ1-2, with D possibly being TRBD1 (6 bases). V was clipped by 2 bases and J by 4 bases, with 8 bases between them. This CDR3 is 13 amino acids long. Per germline, CDR1 KGHSH and CDR2 LQKENI. In DNA form, the CDR3 reads TGTGCCAGCTCACCAGACAGGCTCTATGGCTACACCTTC. Translating gives CASSPDRLYGYTF.

In its sample, this clonotype was seen many times. The rearrangement uses TRBV27 and TRBJ1-1; 9 nucleotides align to TRBD1. Germline V gene sequence: CDR1 MNHEY, CDR2 SMNVEV (reference sequence). J lost 5 bases, V lost 10 bases, and 14 bases had no gene match. The length of the CDR3 is 15 residues. The CDR3 region is CATRDRADWGTEAFF. In DNA form, the CDR3 reads TGTGCCACCCGGGACAGGGCGGACTGGGGAACTGAAGCTTTCTTT.

In its sample, this clonotype was seen a few times. The chain employs TRBV18 and TRBJ2-7; TRBD1 might be the D (5 bases). The germline gives CDR1 KGHSH, CDR2 LQKENI. This CDR3 is 14 amino acids long. The V end was cut by 6 bases, the J end by 3 bases, with 15 bases between. CDR3 sequence reads: CASSLQGKGYEQYV. In DNA form, the CDR3 reads TGTGCCAGCTCCCTGCAGGGAAAGGGCTACGAGCAGTACGTC.

This clonotype was detected a few times. The rearrangement joins TRBV28 to TRBJ2-1, with D hard to call. V lost 4 bases, J lost 10 bases, and 17 bases lay in between. CDR3 length equals 14 residues. CDR1 MDHEN and CDR2 SYDVKM come from the germline V gene. The CDR3 bases are TGTGCCAGCAGTTCCCCGGGCAGAATGAAGGAGCAGTTCTTC. This codes for CASSSPGRMKEQFF.

This clonotype was seen a handful of times. CDR3: CASSFSGGYYNEQFF. CDR3 bases: TGTGCCAGCAGCTTTAGCGGGGGGTACTACAATGAGCAGTTCTTC. The chain recombines TRBV7-2 with TRBJ2-1; 10 bases map to TRBD2. The CDR3 consists of 15 residues. Trimming took 3 bases from V and 3 from J; bases not matched to a gene: 2. Germline V gene sequence: CDR1 SGHTA, CDR2 FQGNSA.

CDR3 DNA sequence: TGTGCCAGTAGGGGCGGGTTGAGGGTACTTGAGCAGTTCTTC. Translating gives CASRGGLRVLEQFF. V usage is TRBV19 and J usage is TRBJ2-1; D perhaps matches TRBD2 (5 bases). The CDR3 has 14 residues. V lost 6 bases and J lost 9, with 18 bases in between. Germline V lookup: CDR1 LNHDA, CDR2 SQIVND (reference sequence). The entire variable domain, with the rest obtained from reference TRBV19 and TRBJ2-1, is as follows: DGGITQSPKYLFRKEGQNVTLSCEQNLNHDAMYWYRQDPGQGLRLIYYSQIVNDFQKGDIAEGYSVSREKKESFPLTVTSAQKNPTAFYLCASRGGLRVLEQFFGPGTRLTVL.

This clonotype was counted at least ten times. The gene calls are TRBV7-3 and TRBJ1-6, with D perhaps matching TRBD1 (5 bases). Germline V CDR1 and CDR2: SGHTA, FQGTGA. This CDR3 region has 15 residues. V lost 2 bases and J 7 bases, leaving 12 bases between the germline ends. CDR3 sequence reads: CASSLGGVRNSPLHF. CDR3 nucleotide sequence: TGTGCCAGCAGCTTAGGGGGAGTCCGAAATTCACCCCTCCACTTT.

This rearrangement joins TRBV2 to TRBJ1-6, with a weak D call TRBD1 (5 bases). V was trimmed by 6 bases and J by 8 bases, leaving 17 bases between them. The CDR3 is 15 residues long. Germline lookup yields CDR1 SNHLY and CDR2 FYNNEI. CDR3: CASSGEGLGDSPLHF. CDR3 coding DNA: TGTGCCAGCAGCGGCGAGGGGTTAGGGGATTCACCCCTCCACTTT.

This chain connects TRBV29-1 to TRBJ1-4; TRBD1 is a possible D gene (6 bases). The germline V gene encodes CDR1 SQVTM and CDR2 ANQGSEA. This CDR3 contains 14 residues. Trimming removed 6 bases from V and 5 bases from J, with 16 bases in between. The CDR3, as DNA: TGCAGCGTGTCGAAACAGGGCTACAATGAAAAACTGTTTTTT. It is translated as CSVSKQGYNEKLFF.

This clonotype has at least ten counts. For the CDR3, the DNA is TGTGCCAGCAGATGGACTAGCGGTTACAATGAGCAGTTCTTC. Its translation is CASRWTSGYNEQFF. This chain links TRBV6-2 or TRBV6-3 with TRBJ2-1; 10 bases agree with TRBD2. V trimming: 6 bases; J trimming: 4 bases; junction bases outside the gene matches: 3. Germline V gene sequence: CDR1 MNHEY, CDR2 SVGEGT. CDR3 length equals 14 residues.

In this sample, this clonotype turned up many times. V usage is TRBV12-3 or TRBV12-4 and J usage is TRBJ1-3, with D unclear. The ends were cut back, 2 bases at V and 4 bases at J, with 12 bases in the middle. This CDR3 comprises 15 residues. The CDR3 sequence: CASSLRRSGGNTIYF. CDR3 nucleotide sequence: TGTGCCAGCAGTTTACGCAGGTCGGGCGGAAACACCATATATTTT.

This clonotype occurred many times. The V and J genes are TRBV20-1 and TRBJ2-3; 7 bases agree with TRBD1. Germline V CDR1 and CDR2: DFQATT, SNEGSKA (reference sequence). Trimming removed 0 bases from V and 1 base from J; junction bases left unmatched: 10. This CDR3 contains 17 residues. The CDR3 sequence: CSARESLIQGRTDTQYF. DNA of the CDR3: TGCAGTGCTAGAGAGTCATTGATACAGGGGCGCACAGATACGCAGTATTTT.

This clonotype was counted at least ten times. V and J are TRBV6-2 or TRBV6-3 and TRBJ1-2; D is ambiguous. In germline, CDR1 is MNHEY, CDR2 SVGEGT. Trimming took 2 bases from V and 5 from J, leaving 6 bases between them. The CDR3 has 12 amino acids. In nucleotides, the CDR3 is TGTGCCAGCAGTTACGGAGGGTATGGCTACACCTTC. It specifies CASSYGGYGYTF.

This clonotype showed up just a few times. This CDR3 is CASTTFNEKLFF. As DNA, the CDR3 is TGTGCCAGCACGACTTTTAATGAAAAACTGTTTTTT. This sequence joins TRBV6-2 or TRBV6-3 and TRBJ1-4; no firm D call. The V and J ends lost 7 bases and 4 bases respectively, with 7 bases between them. This CDR3 has 12 residues. In germline, CDR1 is MNHEY, CDR2 SVGEGT.

There are many counts of this clonotype. The chain carries TRBV2 and TRBJ1-5; tentatively, D is TRBD1 (5 bases). The CDR3 length is 15 residues. Trimming cost V 6 bases and J 0 bases, with 12 bases left between them. The germline gives CDR1 SNHLY, CDR2 FYNNEI. CDR3 bases: TGTGCCAGCAGGACGGGGCGTTATAGCAATCAGCCCCAGCATTTT. Translated: CASRTGRYSNQPQHF.

This clonotype has a handful of counts. The chain has TRBV20-1 and TRBJ1-2, with D unclear. Germline V CDR1 and CDR2: DFQATT, SNEGSKA (reference sequence). CDR3 length equals 13 residues. V was clipped by 1 base and J by 2 bases, with 8 bases between them. The CDR3 DNA follows: TGCAGTGCTAGAGTGGAGAGAAACTATGGCTACACCTTC. This codes for CSARVERNYGYTF.

This chain joins TRBV20-1 and TRBJ2-1, with unresolved D. Trimming pared 1 base from V and 3 bases from J, leaving 19 bases between. The germline CDR1 and CDR2 sequences are DFQATT and SNEGSKA (reference sequence). The length of the CDR3 is 17 residues. CDR3 amino acids: CSARGGGHSSLYNEQFF. The CDR3 nucleotides read TGCAGTGCTAGAGGCGGCGGTCACTCCAGTCTCTACAATGAGCAGTTCTTC.

This clonotype was found many times. This rearrangement joins TRBV4-3 to TRBJ1-2; D ambiguous. This CDR3 has 14 residues. Germline loops: CDR1 LGHNA, CDR2 YSLEER. Trimming shortened V by 3 bases and J by 7 bases, and 15 bases separated the two germline ends. CDR3 residues: CASSHGGDKSGYTF. The CDR3 DNA sequence: TGCGCCAGCAGCCACGGCGGGGATAAGAGTGGCTACACCTTC.

This clonotype was seen at least ten times. The genes are TRBV7-8 and TRBJ2-1, with 11 bases identical to TRBD2. Germline trimming cut 4 bases from V and 2 bases from J; bases unmatched to any gene: 4. The CDR3 is made up of 16 amino acids. The germline gives CDR1 SGHVS, CDR2 FQNEAQ. Here the CDR3 DNA reads TGTGCCAGCAGCTGGTTTAGCGGGAGGGCCTACAATGAGCAGTTCTTC. It encodes CASSWFSGRAYNEQFF.

This clonotype has at least ten counts. V and J are TRBV28 and TRBJ2-1, with 10 nucleotides matching TRBD1. The CDR3 length is 16 residues. Trimming took 3 bases from V and 8 from J; bases not matched to a gene: 10. The germline V gene has CDR1 MDHEN and CDR2 SYDVKM. CDR3 DNA sequence: TGTGCCAGCAGTTTTTCCGACAGGGGGCGCGTCGATGAGCAGTTCTTC. It is translated as CASSFSDRGRVDEQFF.

V gene TRBV4-3 combines with J gene TRBJ2-3; 7 positions agree with TRBD2. V lost 1 base, J lost 5 bases, and 0 bases stayed unmatched. Germline CDR1 reads LGHNA; CDR2 reads YSLEER. The CDR3 sequence is 13 residues long. CDR3 amino acids: CASSQGEGDTQYF. The CDR3, as DNA: TGCGCCAGCAGCCAAGGGGAGGGAGATACGCAGTATTTT.

The chain is built from TRBV7-2 and TRBJ1-4, with D hard to call. This CDR3 contains 14 residues. Per the germline V gene, CDR1 is SGHTA and CDR2 is FQGNSA. The germline V and J ends were trimmed by 1 base and 8 bases, with 11 bases remaining between them. CDR3 DNA sequence: TGTGCCAGCAGCTTAGGAGGGTACGGCGAAAAACTGTTTTTT. This codes for CASSLGGYGEKLFF.

The table lists this clonotype with many counts. The V and J genes are TRBV12-3 or TRBV12-4 and TRBJ1-1; 9 bases map to TRBD1. V lost 6 bases and J lost 4; bases outside the gene matches: 6. The CDR3 length is 14 residues. CDR3 DNA: TGTGCCAGCAGAAAGACAGGGGGAAGCACTGAAGCTTTCTTT. Amino acid sequence: CASRKTGGSTEAFF.

This clonotype was seen repeatedly, ten times or more. The rearrangement joins TRBV18 to TRBJ1-2, with D possibly being TRBD1 (6 bases). V gave up 5 bases and J gave up 4 bases, with 11 bases separating them. The CDR3 is 13 residues long. Germline V gene data show CDR1 as KGHSH and CDR2 as LQKENI. CDR3 in DNA: TGTGCCAGCTCAGACACAGGGATCTATGGCTACACCTTC. This sequence encodes CASSDTGIYGYTF.

This clonotype was detected ten times or more. V is TRBV27 and J is TRBJ2-7, with D perhaps TRBD2 (6 bases). The CDR3 length is 15 residues. Looked up from germline, CDR1 is MNHEY and CDR2 is SMNVEV (reference sequence). Trimming stripped 6 bases from V and 4 bases from J, with 19 bases between. The CDR3 here is CASSPRGIDRYEQYV. CDR3 in DNA: TGTGCCAGCAGCCCACGGGGGATCGACAGATACGAGCAGTACGTC.

This clonotype has a handful of counts. The rearrangement links TRBV10-3 to TRBJ1-5; the D is unclear. The germline V gene encodes CDR1 ENHRY and CDR2 SYGVKD. Trimming cost V 5 bases and J 5 bases, with 10 bases left between them. CDR3 length: 13 amino acids. The CDR3 sequence: CAISLGGDQPQHF. DNA of the CDR3: TGTGCCATCAGTCTCGGCGGGGATCAGCCCCAGCATTTT.

The V gene is TRBV6-1, the J gene TRBJ1-2; D ambiguous. The germline V and J ends were trimmed by 2 bases and 0 bases, with 10 bases remaining between them. Germline CDR1 and CDR2: MNHNS and SASEGT. The CDR3 covers 15 residues. The CDR3 protein is CASSEIEGANYGYTF. The CDR3 DNA sequence: TGTGCCAGCAGTGAAATAGAGGGAGCTAACTATGGCTACACCTTC.